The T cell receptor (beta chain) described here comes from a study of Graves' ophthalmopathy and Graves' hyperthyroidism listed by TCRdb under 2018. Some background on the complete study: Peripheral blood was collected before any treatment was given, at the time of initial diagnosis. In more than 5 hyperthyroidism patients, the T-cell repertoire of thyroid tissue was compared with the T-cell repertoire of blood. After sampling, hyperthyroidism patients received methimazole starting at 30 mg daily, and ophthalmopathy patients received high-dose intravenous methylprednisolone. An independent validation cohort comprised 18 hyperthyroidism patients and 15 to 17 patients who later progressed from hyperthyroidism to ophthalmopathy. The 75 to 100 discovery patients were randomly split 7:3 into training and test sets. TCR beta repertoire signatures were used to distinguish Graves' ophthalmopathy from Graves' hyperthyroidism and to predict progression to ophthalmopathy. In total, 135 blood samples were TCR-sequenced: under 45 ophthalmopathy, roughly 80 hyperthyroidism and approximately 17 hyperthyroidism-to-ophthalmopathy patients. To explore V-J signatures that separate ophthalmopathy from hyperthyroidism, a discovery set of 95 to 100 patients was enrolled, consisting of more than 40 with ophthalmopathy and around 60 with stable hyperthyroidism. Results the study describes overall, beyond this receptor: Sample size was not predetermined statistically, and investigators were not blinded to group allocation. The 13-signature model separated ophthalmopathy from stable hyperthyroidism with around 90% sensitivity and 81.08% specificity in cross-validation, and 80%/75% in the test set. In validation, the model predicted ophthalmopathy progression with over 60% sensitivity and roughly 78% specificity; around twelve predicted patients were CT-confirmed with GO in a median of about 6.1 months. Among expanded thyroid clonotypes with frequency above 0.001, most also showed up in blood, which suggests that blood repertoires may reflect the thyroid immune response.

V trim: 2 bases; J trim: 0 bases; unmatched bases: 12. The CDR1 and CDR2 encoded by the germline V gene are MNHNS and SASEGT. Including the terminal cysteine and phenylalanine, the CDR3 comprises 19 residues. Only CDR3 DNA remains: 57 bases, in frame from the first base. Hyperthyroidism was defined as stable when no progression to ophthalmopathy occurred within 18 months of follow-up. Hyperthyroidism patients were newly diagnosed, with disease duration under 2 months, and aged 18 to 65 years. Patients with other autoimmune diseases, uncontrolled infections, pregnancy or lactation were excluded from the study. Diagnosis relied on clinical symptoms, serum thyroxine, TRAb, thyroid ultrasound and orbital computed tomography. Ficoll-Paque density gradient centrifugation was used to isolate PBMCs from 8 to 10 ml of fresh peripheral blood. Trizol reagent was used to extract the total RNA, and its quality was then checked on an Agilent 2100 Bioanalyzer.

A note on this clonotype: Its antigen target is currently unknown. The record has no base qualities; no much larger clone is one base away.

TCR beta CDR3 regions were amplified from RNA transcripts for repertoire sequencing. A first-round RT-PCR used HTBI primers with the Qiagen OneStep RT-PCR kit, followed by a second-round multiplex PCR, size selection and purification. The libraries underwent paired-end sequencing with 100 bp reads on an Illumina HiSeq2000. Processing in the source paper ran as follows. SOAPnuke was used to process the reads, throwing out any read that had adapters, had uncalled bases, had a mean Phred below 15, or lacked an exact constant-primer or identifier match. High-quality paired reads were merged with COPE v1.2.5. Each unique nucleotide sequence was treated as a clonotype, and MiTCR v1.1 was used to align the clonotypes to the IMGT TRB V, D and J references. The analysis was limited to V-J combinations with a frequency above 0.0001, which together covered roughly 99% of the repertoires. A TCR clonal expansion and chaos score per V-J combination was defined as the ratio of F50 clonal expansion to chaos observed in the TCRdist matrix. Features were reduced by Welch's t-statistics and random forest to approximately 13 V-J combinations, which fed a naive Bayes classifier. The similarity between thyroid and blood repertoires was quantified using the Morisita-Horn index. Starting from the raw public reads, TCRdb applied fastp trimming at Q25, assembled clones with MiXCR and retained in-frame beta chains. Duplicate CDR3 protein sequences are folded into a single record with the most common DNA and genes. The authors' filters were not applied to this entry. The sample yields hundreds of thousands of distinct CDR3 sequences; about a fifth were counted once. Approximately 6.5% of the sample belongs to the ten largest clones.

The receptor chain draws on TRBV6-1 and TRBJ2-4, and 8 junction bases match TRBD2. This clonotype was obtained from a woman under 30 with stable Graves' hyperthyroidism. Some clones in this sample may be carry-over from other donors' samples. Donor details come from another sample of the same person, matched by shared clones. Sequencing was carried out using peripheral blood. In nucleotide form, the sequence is TGTGCCAGCAGTGAATTTTTTAGCGGGGCGTCCCTAGCCAAAAACATTCAGTACTTC. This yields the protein CASSEFFSGASLAKNIQYF.